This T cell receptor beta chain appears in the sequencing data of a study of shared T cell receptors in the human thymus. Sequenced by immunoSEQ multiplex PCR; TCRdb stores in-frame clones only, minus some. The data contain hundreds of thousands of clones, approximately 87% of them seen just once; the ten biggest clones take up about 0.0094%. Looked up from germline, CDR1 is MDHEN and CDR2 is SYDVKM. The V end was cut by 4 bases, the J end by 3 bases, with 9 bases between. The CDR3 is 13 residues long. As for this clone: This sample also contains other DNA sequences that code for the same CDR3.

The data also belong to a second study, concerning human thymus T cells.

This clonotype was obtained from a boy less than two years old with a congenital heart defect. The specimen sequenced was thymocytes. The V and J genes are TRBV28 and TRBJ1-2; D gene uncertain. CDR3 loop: CASSSPGYYGYTF. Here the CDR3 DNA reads TGTGCCAGCAGTTCCCCGGGGTACTATGGCTACACCTTC.